This TCR beta chain was profiled in a study of blood T cell repertoires in COVID-19. The wider study: Donors in the United States, Italy and Spain gave samples during acute or convalescent COVID-19. In each case, the material was cDNA or gDNA derived from T cells, B-cell-depleted T cells, or PBMCs.

Germline V gene lookup returns CDR1 SGHKS and CDR2 YYEKEE (reference sequence). CDR3 size: 13 residues. Deletions cut 0 bases from V and 8 bases from J, with 9 bases between. In the authors' methods: Reference gene primer amplification in the assay estimated nucleated cell counts. Profiling relied on immunoSEQ multiplex PCR, and the TCRdb table lists in-frame clones only, not all of them. V and J calls and clone size are given by that table; D and trimming were obtained from the DNA. Seen here are fewer than 90,000 clones, about 89% observed once, and the top ten hold roughly 4.5%. Source material: peripheral blood. The chain couples TRBV5-5 to TRBJ2-4; D might be TRBD1 (5 bases). This receptor was taken from a man aged 45-60 years with active or convalescent COVID-19. CDR3 protein: CASSLVTGDIQYF. The CDR3 region has the DNA TGTGCCAGCAGCTTGGTAACAGGAGACATTCAGTACTTC.